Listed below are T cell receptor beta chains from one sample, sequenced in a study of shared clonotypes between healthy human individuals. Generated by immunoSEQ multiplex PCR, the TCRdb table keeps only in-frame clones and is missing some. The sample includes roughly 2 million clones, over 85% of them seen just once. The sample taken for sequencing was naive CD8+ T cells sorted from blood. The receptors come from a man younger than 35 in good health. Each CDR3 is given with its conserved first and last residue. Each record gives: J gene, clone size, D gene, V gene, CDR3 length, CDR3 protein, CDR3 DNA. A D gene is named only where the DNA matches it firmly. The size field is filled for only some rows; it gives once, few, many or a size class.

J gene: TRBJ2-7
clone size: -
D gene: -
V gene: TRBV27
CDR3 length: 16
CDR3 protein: CASSLYRGTLSYEQYF
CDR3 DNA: TGTGCCAGCAGTTTATATAGGGGGACCCTCTCCTACGAGCAGTACTTC

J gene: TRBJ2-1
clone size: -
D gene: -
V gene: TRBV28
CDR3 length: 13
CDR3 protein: CASTRTRGNEQFF
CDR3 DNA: TGTGCCAGCACTCGGACCCGTGGTAATGAGCAGTTCTTC

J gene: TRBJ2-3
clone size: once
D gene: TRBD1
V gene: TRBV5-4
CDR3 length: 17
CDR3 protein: CASSSRDQGVEWDTQYF
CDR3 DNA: TGTGCCAGCAGCTCGAGGGACCAGGGGGTGGAATGGGATACGCAGTATTTT

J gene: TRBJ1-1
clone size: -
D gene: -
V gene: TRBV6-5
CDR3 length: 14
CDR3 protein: CASSYRGGNTEAFF
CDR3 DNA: TGTGCCAGCAGTTACAGGGGGGGGAACACTGAAGCTTTCTTT

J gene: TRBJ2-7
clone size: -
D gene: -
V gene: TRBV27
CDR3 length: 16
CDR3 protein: CASSSSRTFREGEQYF
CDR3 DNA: TGTGCCAGCAGTTCAAGTAGGACATTTCGAGAGGGGGAGCAGTACTTC

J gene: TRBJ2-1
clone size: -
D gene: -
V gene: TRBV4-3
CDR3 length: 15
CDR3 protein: CASSQDRRDYNEQFF
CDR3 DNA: TGCGCCAGCAGCCAAGATAGAAGGGACTACAATGAGCAGTTCTTC

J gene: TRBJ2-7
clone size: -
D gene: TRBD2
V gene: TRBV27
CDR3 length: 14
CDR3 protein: CASSPGTTYYEQYF
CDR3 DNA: TGTGCCAGCAGCCCCGGGACTACCTACTACGAGCAGTACTTC

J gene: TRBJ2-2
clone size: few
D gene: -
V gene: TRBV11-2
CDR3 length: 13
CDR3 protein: CASSLRNTGELFF
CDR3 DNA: TGTGCCAGCAGCTTAAGGAACACCGGGGAGCTGTTTTTT

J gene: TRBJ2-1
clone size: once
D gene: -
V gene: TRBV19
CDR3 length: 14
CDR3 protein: CASHRDFNDNEQFF
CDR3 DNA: TGTGCCAGTCACCGGGACTTCAATGACAATGAGCAGTTCTTC

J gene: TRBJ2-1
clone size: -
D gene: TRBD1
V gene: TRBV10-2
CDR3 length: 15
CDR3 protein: CASSTGTGGLNEQFF
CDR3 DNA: TGCGCCAGCAGTACCGGGACAGGGGGCTTGAATGAGCAGTTCTTC

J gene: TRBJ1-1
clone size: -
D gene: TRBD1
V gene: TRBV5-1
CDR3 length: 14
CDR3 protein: CASSFYTGGTEAFF
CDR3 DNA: TGCGCCAGCAGCTTCTACACAGGGGGAACTGAAGCTTTCTTT

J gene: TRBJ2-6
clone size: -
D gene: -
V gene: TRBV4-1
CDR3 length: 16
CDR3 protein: CASSQDMGAGANVLTF
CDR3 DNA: TGCGCCAGCAGCCAAGATATGGGGGCTGGGGCCAACGTCCTGACTTTC

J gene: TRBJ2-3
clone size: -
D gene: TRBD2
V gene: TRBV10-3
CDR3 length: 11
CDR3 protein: CAISGGDTQYF
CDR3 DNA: TGTGCCATCAGCGGGGGGGATACGCAGTATTTT

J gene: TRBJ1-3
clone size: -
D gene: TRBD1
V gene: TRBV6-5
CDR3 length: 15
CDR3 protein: CASSLDRGPGNTIYF
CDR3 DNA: TGTGCCAGCAGTTTGGACAGGGGGCCTGGAAACACCATATATTTT

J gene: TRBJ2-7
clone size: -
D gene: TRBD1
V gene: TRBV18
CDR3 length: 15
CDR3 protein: CASSPGQGRLYEQYF
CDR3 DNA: TGTGCCAGCTCACCAGGACAGGGGCGATTGTACGAGCAGTACTTC

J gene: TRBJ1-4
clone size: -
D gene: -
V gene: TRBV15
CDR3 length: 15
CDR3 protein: CATSSPGQLNEKLFF
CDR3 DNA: TGTGCCACCAGCAGTCCGGGACAACTGAATGAAAAACTGTTTTTT

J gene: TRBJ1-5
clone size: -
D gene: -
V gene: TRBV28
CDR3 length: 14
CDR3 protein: CASSLRGSNQPQHF
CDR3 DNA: TGTGCCAGCAGTTTACGGGGCAGCAATCAGCCCCAGCATTTT

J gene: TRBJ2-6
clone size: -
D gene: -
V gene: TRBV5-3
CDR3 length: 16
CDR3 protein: CARSRLGTPGANVLTF
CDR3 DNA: TGTGCCAGAAGCCGACTAGGTACTCCTGGGGCCAACGTCCTGACTTTC

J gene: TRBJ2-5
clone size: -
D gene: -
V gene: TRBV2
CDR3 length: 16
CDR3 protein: CASSESSGIEGETQYF
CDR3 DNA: TGTGCCAGCAGTGAAAGCTCGGGGATCGAGGGAGAGACCCAGTACTTC

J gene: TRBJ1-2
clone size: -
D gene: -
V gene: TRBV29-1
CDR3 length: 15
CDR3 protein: CSVEADLGVGYGYTF
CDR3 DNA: TGCAGCGTTGAAGCCGACCTAGGGGTAGGGTATGGCTACACCTTC

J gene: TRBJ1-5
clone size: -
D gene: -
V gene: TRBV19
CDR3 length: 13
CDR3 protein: CASSMVGVQPQHF
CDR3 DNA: TGTGCCAGTAGTATGGTCGGAGTTCAGCCCCAGCATTTT

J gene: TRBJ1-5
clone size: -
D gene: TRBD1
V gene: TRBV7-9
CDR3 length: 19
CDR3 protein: CASTPPRRQGAGRDQPQHF
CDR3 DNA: TGTGCCAGCACCCCCCCTCGGCGACAGGGGGCGGGACGGGATCAGCCCCAGCATTTT

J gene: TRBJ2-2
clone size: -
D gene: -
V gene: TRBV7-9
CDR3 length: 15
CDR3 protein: CASSLRLASTGELFF
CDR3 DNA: TGTGCCAGCAGCTTAAGGCTAGCTTCCACCGGGGAGCTGTTTTTT

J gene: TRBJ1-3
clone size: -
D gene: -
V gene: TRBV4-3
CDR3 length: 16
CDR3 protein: CASSQDTVDSGNTIYF
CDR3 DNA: TGCGCCAGCAGCCAAGATACAGTAGACTCTGGAAACACCATATATTTT

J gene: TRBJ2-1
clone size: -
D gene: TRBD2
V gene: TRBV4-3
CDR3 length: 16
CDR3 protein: CASSQEGLVSYNEQFF
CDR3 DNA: TGCGCCAGCAGCCAGGAGGGACTAGTAAGCTACAATGAGCAGTTCTTC

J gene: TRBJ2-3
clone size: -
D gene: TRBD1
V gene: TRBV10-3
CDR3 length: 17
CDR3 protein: CAISESTGTGSTDTQYF
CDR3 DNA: TGTGCCATCAGTGAGTCGACGGGGACAGGGAGCACAGATACGCAGTATTTT

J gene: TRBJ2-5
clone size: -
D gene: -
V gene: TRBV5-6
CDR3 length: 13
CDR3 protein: CASSDGAQETQYF
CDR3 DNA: TGTGCCAGCAGCGACGGGGCGCAAGAGACCCAGTACTTC

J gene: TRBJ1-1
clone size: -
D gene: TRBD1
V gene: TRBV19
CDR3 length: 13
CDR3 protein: CASTPDRGPEAFF
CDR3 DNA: TGTGCCAGTACCCCAGACAGGGGACCTGAAGCTTTCTTT

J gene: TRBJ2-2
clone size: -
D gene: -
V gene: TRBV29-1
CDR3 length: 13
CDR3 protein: CSVWTSNTGELFF
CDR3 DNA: TGCAGCGTATGGACATCGAACACCGGGGAGCTGTTTTTT

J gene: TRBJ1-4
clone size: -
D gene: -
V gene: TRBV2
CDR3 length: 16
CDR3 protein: CARFQGGWAQNEKLFF
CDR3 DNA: TGTGCCAGATTTCAGGGAGGATGGGCCCAAAATGAAAAACTGTTTTTT

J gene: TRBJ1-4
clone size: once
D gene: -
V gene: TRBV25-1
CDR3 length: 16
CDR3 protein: CASSDISGPANEKLFF
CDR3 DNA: TGTGCCAGCAGTGATATTTCAGGCCCGGCTAATGAAAAACTGTTTTTT

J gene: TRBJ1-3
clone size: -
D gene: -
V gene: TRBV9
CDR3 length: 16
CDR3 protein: CASSVEGEGSGNTIYF
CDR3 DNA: TGTGCCAGCAGCGTAGAGGGGGAAGGGTCCGGAAACACCATATATTTT

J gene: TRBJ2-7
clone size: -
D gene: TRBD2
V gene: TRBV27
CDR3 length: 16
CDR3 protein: CASSFALAGGEDEQYF
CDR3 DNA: TGTGCCAGCAGTTTTGCCCTAGCGGGGGGTGAGGACGAGCAGTACTTC

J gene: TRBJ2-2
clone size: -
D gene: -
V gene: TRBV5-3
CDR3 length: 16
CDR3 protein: CATRRRSGVNTGELFF
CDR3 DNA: TGTGCCACCCGAAGACGATCCGGGGTGAACACCGGGGAGCTGTTTTTT

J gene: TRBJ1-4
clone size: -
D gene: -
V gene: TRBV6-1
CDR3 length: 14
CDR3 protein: CASTGPATNEKLFF
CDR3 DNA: TGTGCCAGCACAGGGCCAGCAACTAATGAAAAACTGTTTTTT

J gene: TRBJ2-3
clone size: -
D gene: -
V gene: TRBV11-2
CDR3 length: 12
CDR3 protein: CASSLLGDTQYF
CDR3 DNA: TGTGCCAGCAGCTTACTAGGAGATACGCAGTATTTT

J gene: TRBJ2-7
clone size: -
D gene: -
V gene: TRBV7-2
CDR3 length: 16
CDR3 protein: CASSLGHDPGTHEQYF
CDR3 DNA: TGTGCCAGCAGCTTAGGTCACGATCCTGGTACCCACGAGCAGTACTTC

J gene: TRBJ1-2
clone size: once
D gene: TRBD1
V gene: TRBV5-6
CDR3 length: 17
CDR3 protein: CASTNWALRGPAYGYTF
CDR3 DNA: TGTGCCAGCACCAATTGGGCGCTGAGGGGGCCCGCTTATGGCTACACCTTC

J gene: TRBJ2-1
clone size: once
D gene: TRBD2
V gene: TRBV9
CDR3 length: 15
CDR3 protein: CASSPRTSGYNEQFF
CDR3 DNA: TGTGCCAGCAGCCCCCGGACTAGCGGCTACAATGAGCAGTTCTTC

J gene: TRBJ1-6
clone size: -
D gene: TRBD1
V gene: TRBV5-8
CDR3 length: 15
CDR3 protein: CASSSRTGGNSPLHF
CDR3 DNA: TGTGCCAGCAGTTCAAGGACAGGGGGGAATTCACCCCTCCACTTT

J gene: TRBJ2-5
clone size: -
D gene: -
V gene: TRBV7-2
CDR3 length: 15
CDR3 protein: CASSFWFSSGETQYF
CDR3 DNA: TGTGCCAGCAGCTTTTGGTTTTCCTCCGGGGAGACCCAGTACTTC

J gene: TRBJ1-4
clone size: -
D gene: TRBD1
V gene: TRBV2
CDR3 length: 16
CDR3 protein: CASSPWGGTGDEKLFF
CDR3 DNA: TGTGCCAGCAGTCCCTGGGGGGGGACAGGGGACGAAAAACTGTTTTTT

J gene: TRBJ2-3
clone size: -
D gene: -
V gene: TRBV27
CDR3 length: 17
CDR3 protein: CASSRIRPDGSTDTQYF
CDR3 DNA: TGTGCCAGCAGTCGCATCAGACCGGACGGAAGCACAGATACGCAGTATTTT

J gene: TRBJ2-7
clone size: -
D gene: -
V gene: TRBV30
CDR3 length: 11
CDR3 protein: CAWRTRTVAFF
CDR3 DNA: TGTGCCTGGAGAACCCGGACAGTAGCCTTCTTC

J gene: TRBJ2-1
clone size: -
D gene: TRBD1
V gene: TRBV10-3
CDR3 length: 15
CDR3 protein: CAISDEGALNNEQFF
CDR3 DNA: TGTGCCATCAGTGATGAGGGGGCGCTGAACAATGAGCAGTTCTTC

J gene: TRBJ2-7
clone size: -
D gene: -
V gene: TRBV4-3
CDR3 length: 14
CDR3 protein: CASSQDRGPYEQYF
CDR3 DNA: TGCGCCAGCAGCCAAGATCGGGGCCCCTACGAGCAGTACTTC

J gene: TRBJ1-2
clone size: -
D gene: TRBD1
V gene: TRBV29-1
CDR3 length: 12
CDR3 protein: CSADRAPYGYTF
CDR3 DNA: TGCAGCGCAGACAGGGCGCCCTATGGCTACACCTTC

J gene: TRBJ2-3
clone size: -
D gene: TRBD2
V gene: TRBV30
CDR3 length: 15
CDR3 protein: CAWSWGSGSPDTQYF
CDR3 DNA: TGTGCCTGGAGTTGGGGTAGCGGGAGCCCAGATACGCAGTATTTT

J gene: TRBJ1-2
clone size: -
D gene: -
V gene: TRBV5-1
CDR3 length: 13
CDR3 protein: CASSFGRNYGYTF
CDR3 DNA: TGCGCCAGCAGCTTCGGCAGAAACTATGGCTACACCTTC

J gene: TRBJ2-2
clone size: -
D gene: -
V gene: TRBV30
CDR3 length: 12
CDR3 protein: CAWSQEAGELFF
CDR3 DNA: TGTGCCTGGAGTCAGGAGGCCGGGGAGCTGTTTTTT

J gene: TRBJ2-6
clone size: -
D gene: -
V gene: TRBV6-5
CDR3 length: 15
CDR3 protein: CASSLTVSGANVLTF
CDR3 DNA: TGTGCCAGCAGCTTAACGGTCTCTGGGGCCAACGTCCTGACTTTC

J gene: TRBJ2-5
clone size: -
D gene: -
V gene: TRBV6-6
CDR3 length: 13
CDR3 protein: CASRDLAAETQYF
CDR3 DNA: TGTGCCAGCAGGGATTTAGCGGCAGAGACCCAGTACTTC

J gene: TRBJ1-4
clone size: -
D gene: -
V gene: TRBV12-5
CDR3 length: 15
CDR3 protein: CASGIGFPVDEKLFF
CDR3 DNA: TGTGCTAGTGGTATTGGGTTCCCAGTGGATGAAAAACTGTTTTTT

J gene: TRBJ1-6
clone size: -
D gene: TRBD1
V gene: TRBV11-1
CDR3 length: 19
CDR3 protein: CASSSQDRAYGTYNSPLHF
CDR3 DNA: TGTGCCAGCAGCTCCCAGGACAGGGCCTACGGAACCTATAATTCACCCCTCCACTTT

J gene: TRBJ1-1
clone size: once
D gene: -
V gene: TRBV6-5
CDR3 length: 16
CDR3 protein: CASSYGLGQGLTEAFF
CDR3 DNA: TGTGCCAGCAGTTACGGTCTGGGCCAGGGGTTGACTGAAGCTTTCTTT

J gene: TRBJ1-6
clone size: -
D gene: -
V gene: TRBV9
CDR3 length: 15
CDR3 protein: CASSVEGTANSPLHF
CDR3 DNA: TGTGCCAGCAGCGTCGAAGGAACAGCCAATTCACCCCTCCACTTT

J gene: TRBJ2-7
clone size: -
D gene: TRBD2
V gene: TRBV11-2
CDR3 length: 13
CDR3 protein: CASGLAGLYEQYF
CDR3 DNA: TGTGCCAGCGGGTTAGCGGGGCTCTACGAGCAGTACTTC